A single sample gave rise to the 8 T cell receptor beta chains below, sequenced in a study of OX40 agonist ivuxolimab in advanced cancers. The protocol was immunoSEQ multiplex PCR, while the TCRdb copy is restricted to in-frame clones and leaves out a portion. This table has 85,000 to 95,000 clones, roughly 91% appearing once. Sequencing used CD4+ or CD8+ T cells sorted from blood, obtained in a trial of the OX40 agonist ivuxolimab. These receptors were collected from an adult with an advanced solid tumor such as melanoma, head and neck, liver or kidney cancer.

The chain links TRBV28 to TRBJ2-7, with a tentative D call TRBD2 (5 bases). Germline V gene lookup returns CDR1 MDHEN and CDR2 SYDVKM. The CDR3 spans 13 residues. The CDR3: CASDRGSAYEQYF. The DNA of the CDR3 is TGTGCATCCGACCGCGGGTCCGCCTACGAGCAGTACTTC. Based on the CDR3 plus reference TRBV28 and TRBJ2-7, the full variable domain is DVKVTQSSRYLVKRTGEKVFLECVQDMDHENMFWYRQDPGLGLRLIYFSYDVKMKEKGDIPEGYSVSREKKERFSLILESASTNQTSMYLCASDRGSAYEQYFGPGTRLTVT.

This sequence joins TRBV5-1 and TRBJ1-1, with TRBD1 matching 7 bases. After removal of 0 bases from V and 1 base from J, the junction contained 0 bases not matched to a gene. The germline V gene encodes CDR1 SGHRS and CDR2 YFSETQ. The CDR3 contains 14 residues. Here the CDR3 reads CASSLGDRNTEAFF. As DNA, the CDR3 is TGCGCCAGCAGCTTGGGGGACAGGAACACTGAAGCTTTCTTT.

The V and J genes are TRBV2 and TRBJ2-6; 7 nucleotides agree with TRBD1. This CDR3 has 15 residues. Unmatched junction bases numbered 2, after V lost 4 bases and J lost 2 bases. CDR1 and CDR2 (germline): SNHLY, FYNNEI. CDR3 in amino acids: CASSGQGAGANVLTF. CDR3 coding DNA: TGTGCCAGCAGTGGTCAGGGGGCTGGGGCCAACGTCCTGACTTTC.

J is TRBJ2-3 and V is TRBV9; D gene ambiguous. Looked up from germline, CDR1 is SGDLS and CDR2 is YYNGEE. CDR3 length: 13 residues. With 4 bases removed from V and 4 bases from J, the gap between germline ends came to 10 bases. The CDR3 nucleotides read TGTGCCAGCAGCCCCCAAGTGGCAGATACGCAGTATTTT. Protein: CASSPQVADTQYF.

This clone has a single count. This chain joins TRBV28 and TRBJ1-2; maybe TRBD1 (6 bases). CDR1 is MDHEN and CDR2 is SYDVKM in the germline V gene. Trimming pared 1 base from V and 7 bases from J, leaving 10 bases between. The CDR3 consists of 13 residues. The CDR3 DNA reads TGTGCCAGCAGTTTATCGGGGGGCGGTGGCTACACCTTC. It is translated as CASSLSGGGGYTF.

The chain is built from TRBV9 and TRBJ2-5; the D is unclear. CDR3 size: 16 residues. Germline CDR1 reads SGDLS; CDR2 reads YYNGEE. V lost 0 bases to trimming and J lost 7 bases, with 19 bases between them. The CDR3 DNA follows: TGTGCCAGCAGCGTAGGGGCCGGTGTCGAAACGGGGACCCAGTACTTC. Amino acid sequence: CASSVGAGVETGTQYF.

This chain links TRBV9 with TRBJ2-1; weak D call: TRBD2 (5 bases). CDR1 is SGDLS and CDR2 is YYNGEE in the germline V gene. The CDR3 totals 18 residues. V was clipped by 4 bases and J by 3 bases, with 23 bases between them. CDR3 bases: TGTGCCAGCAGCCTTGGACTCCTATCCCTCCCATTCTACAATGAGCAGTTCTTC. It is translated as CASSLGLLSLPFYNEQFF. The variable domain in full, completed from reference TRBV9 and TRBJ2-1, reads DSGVTQTPKHLITATGQRVTLRCSPRSGDLSVYWYQQSLDQGLQFLIQYYNGEERAKGNILERFSAQQFPDLHSELNLSSLELGDSALYFCASSLGLLSLPFYNEQFFGPGTRLTVL.

This chain links TRBV9 with TRBJ2-2, with D unclear. This CDR3 is 13 amino acids long. V shed 0 bases and J shed 8 bases, with 8 bases lying between them. Germline V lookup: CDR1 SGDLS, CDR2 YYNGEE. CDR3 amino acids: CASSVEMWGELFF. The CDR3 bases are TGTGCCAGCAGCGTAGAAATGTGGGGGGAGCTGTTTTTT.